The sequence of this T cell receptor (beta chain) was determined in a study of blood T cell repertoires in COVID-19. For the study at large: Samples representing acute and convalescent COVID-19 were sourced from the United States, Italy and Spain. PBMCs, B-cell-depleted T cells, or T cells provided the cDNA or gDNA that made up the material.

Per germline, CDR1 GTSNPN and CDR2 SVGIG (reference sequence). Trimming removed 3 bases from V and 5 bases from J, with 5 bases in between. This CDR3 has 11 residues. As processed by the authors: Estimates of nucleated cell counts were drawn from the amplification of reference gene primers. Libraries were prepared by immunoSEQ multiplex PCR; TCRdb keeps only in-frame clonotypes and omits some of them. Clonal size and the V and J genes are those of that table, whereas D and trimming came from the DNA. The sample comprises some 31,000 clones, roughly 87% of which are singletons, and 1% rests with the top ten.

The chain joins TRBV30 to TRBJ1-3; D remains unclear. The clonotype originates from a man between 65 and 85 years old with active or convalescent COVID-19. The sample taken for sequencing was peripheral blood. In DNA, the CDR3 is TGTGCCTGGAGCCCTAGAAACACCATATATTTT. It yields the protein CAWSPRNTIYF.